The 25 T cell receptor beta chains presented below share a single source sample, sequenced in a study of CD8+ T cells in alopecia areata. The treatment denotes: oral pan-JAK inhibitor, 5-10 mg twice daily. cDNA prepared by RNA extraction and subsequent reverse transcription served as the template for sequencing. The method was immunoSEQ multiplex PCR; TCRdb's version includes in-frame clones alone and lacks a portion of them. The sample includes some 200,000 clones, about three fifths of them seen just once. This specimen consisted of CD4+ T cells sorted from blood, obtained at week 4, from a patient treated with tofacitinib. These receptors were taken from a human donor with alopecia areata.

This sequence joins TRBV5-7 and TRBJ2-3; 7 bases agree with TRBD2. TRBV5-7 is placed among ORFs of uncertain function. With V trimmed by 4 bases and J by 2 bases, 10 bases remained unmatched. This CDR3 region has 16 residues. Here the CDR3 DNA reads TGTGCCAGCAGCCTCGGGACTATCCTGTTCACAGATACGCAGTATTTT. It yields the protein CASSLGTILFTDTQYF.

This clone showed up just once. The junction departs from the called germline gene at one end, perhaps through a read error. The chain uses TRBV6-4 and TRBJ2-4; possibly TRBD2 for D (7 bases). The CDR3 extends over 13 amino acids. CDR1 is MRHNA and CDR2 is SNTAGT in the germline V gene. CDR3 protein: CASSASTGGPLHF. The CDR3 bases are TGTGCCAGCAGTGCCTCAACGGGGGGCCCTCTCCACTTC.

This clone was seen many times. The V call is TRBV5-1, the J call TRBJ2-1; D call uncertain. V shed 1 base and J shed 1 base, with 9 bases lying between them. The CDR3 runs 15 residues. The germline CDR1 and CDR2 sequences are SGHRS and YFSETQ. The CDR3: CASSLSLQSYNEQFF. Here the CDR3 DNA reads TGCGCCAGCAGCTTGAGCTTGCAATCCTACAATGAGCAGTTCTTC.

This clone showed up just a few times. This rearrangement joins TRBV2 to TRBJ2-7; D is ambiguous. The CDR3 is 13 residues long. Germline V CDR1 and CDR2: SNHLY, FYNNEI. The V end lost 3 bases, the J end lost 2 bases, and 8 bases lay between the germline ends. The CDR3: CASSDGATYEQYF. The CDR3 nucleotides are TGTGCCAGCAGTGATGGAGCTACCTACGAGCAGTACTTC.

The chain links TRBV7-6 to TRBJ1-5; no firm D call. V lost 5 bases and J 12 bases, leaving 17 bases between the germline ends. From germline, CDR1 is SGHVS and CDR2 FNYEAQ. The length of the CDR3 is 13 residues. CDR3 protein: CASSPLDRTIQHF. CDR3 DNA: TGTGCCAGCAGCCCTCTTGACCGTACCATCCAGCATTTT.

The chain is built from TRBV30 and TRBJ2-7, with D unclear. The CDR3 runs to 16 residues. Trimming shortened V by 2 bases and J by 2 bases, and 19 bases separated the two germline ends. The germline CDR1 and CDR2 sequences are GTSNPN and SVGIG (reference sequence). As DNA, the CDR3 is TGTGCCTGGAGTATTGGTCATCGGAACACTCCCTACGAGCAGTACTTC. It translates to CAWSIGHRNTPYEQYF.

The chain recombines TRBV13 with TRBJ2-5; the D gene is possibly TRBD2 (6 bases). Germline V gene data show CDR1 as PRHDT and CDR2 as FYEKMQ (reference sequence). This CDR3 spans 14 amino acids. Trimming cost V 4 bases and J 5 bases, with 14 bases left between them. CDR3 amino acids: CASSSRDWGETQYF. As DNA, the CDR3 is TGTGCCAGCAGCTCACGGGACTGGGGCGAGACCCAGTACTTC.

The chain combines TRBV29-1 with TRBJ2-5; 10 positions agree with TRBD1. CDR3 size: 15 residues. The V gene's germline CDR1 is SQVTM and CDR2 ANQGSEA. J gave up 4 bases and V 8 bases, and 13 bases lay outside the gene matches. The CDR3 coding sequence is TGCAGCTCCGCCTTAGGGACAGGGGCGCGAGAGACCCAGTACTTC. Translating gives CSSALGTGARETQYF.

This clone was seen once. The chain recombines TRBV7-6 with TRBJ2-7; D may be TRBD1 (5 bases). Germline V gives CDR1 SGHVS, CDR2 FNYEAQ. The V gene lost 6 bases and the J gene lost 3 bases, with 12 bases spanning the gap. The CDR3 spans 13 residues. The CDR3 DNA reads TGTGCCAGCAGTATCATGGACAACTACGAGCAGTACTTC. Residues: CASSIMDNYEQYF. The full variable domain, its missing parts supplied by reference TRBV7-6 and TRBJ2-7, is GAGVSQSPRYKVTKRGQDVALRCDPISGHVSLYWYRQALGQGPEFLTYFNYEAQQDKSGLPNDRFSAERPEGSISTLTIQRTEQRDSAMYRCASSIMDNYEQYFGPGTRLTVT.

In its sample, this clone was seen a few times. The rearrangement links TRBV6-6 to TRBJ2-2, with D perhaps matching TRBD2 (6 bases). The CDR3 has 14 residues. V was shortened by 6 bases and J by 4 bases, with 12 bases between the two germline ends. Germline CDR1 reads MNHNY; CDR2 reads SVGAGI (reference sequence). The CDR3 region has the DNA TGTGCCAGCAGCCGCGGGACGCTCACCGGGGAGCTGTTTTTT. It specifies CASSRGTLTGELFF.

J is TRBJ1-2 and V is TRBV29-1, with TRBD1 matching 8 bases. Germline V gene sequence: CDR1 SQVTM, CDR2 ANQGSEA. The CDR3 contains 13 residues. V was pared by 6 bases and J by 2 bases, with 5 bases of the junction left unmatched. The CDR3, as DNA: TGCAGCGTGGGACGACAGGGGAACTATGGCTACACCTTC. Translation: CSVGRQGNYGYTF.

The chain has TRBV5-6 and TRBJ1-2, with TRBD1 matching over 8 bases. V shed 4 bases and J 8 bases; nucleotides not matched to a gene: 7. The V gene's germline CDR1 is SGHDT and CDR2 YYEEEE. The CDR3 contains 13 residues. The CDR3 bases are TGTGCCAGCAGCGCCGACAGGGGATACGGCTACACCTTC. Amino acid sequence: CASSADRGYGYTF.

This clone showed up just once. The chain uses TRBV2 and TRBJ2-7; 12 nucleotides agree with TRBD2. The V gene end was trimmed by 6 bases and the J gene end by 1 base; junction bases not matched to a gene: 7. Germline loops: CDR1 SNHLY, CDR2 FYNNEI. CDR3 length: 16 amino acids. DNA for the CDR3: TGTGCCAGCAGCTACGGACTAGCGGGGTTGTCCTACGAGCAGTACTTC. Translating it yields CASSYGLAGLSYEQYF.

This clone has only one observation. V and J are TRBV6-5 and TRBJ2-3; D remains unclear. The germline V gene encodes CDR1 MNHEY and CDR2 SVGAGI. CDR3 length: 12 residues. V was trimmed by 9 bases and J by 4 bases, leaving 11 bases between them. CDR3 protein: CARTPPPDTQYF. The DNA of the CDR3 is TGTGCCAGGACACCTCCCCCAGATACGCAGTATTTT.

This clone was counted only a few times. The rearrangement joins TRBV27 to TRBJ1-1, with 9 bases lining up with TRBD1. With V trimmed by 3 bases and J by 3 bases, 2 bases remained unmatched. CDR3 length equals 14 residues. CDR1 and CDR2 from the germline V gene are MNHEY and SMNVEV (reference sequence). The chain's CDR3 is CASSLGQGYTEAFF. Written as DNA, the CDR3 is TGTGCCAGCAGTTTGGGACAGGGATACACTGAAGCTTTCTTT.

The V call is TRBV7-2, the J call TRBJ1-2; D is uncertain. Germline CDR1 and CDR2: SGHTA and FQGNSA. This CDR3 comprises 12 residues. V lost 5 bases, J lost 5 bases, and 9 bases lay in between. CDR3 residues: CASSPDGYGYTF. The CDR3 coding sequence is TGTGCCAGCAGCCCGGACGGGTATGGCTACACCTTC.

The chain links TRBV10-3 to TRBJ2-2; 9 bases are a match to TRBD1. Germline V gene lookup returns CDR1 ENHRY and CDR2 SYGVKD. CDR3 length: 18 amino acids. V lost 5 bases, J lost 0 bases, and 10 bases stayed unmatched. CDR3 DNA: TGTGCCATCAGTCCTAAGACCGGGACAGGGTCGAACACCGGGGAGCTGTTTTTT. Its protein product is CAISPKTGTGSNTGELFF.

This clone appeared a single time. V gene TRBV7-2 combines with J gene TRBJ2-3; 8 bases agree with TRBD2. Germline lookup yields CDR1 SGHTA and CDR2 FQGNSA. V shed 5 bases and J 3 bases; nucleotides not matched to a gene: 4. The CDR3 consists of 14 residues. The CDR3 reads CASSTSSGTDTQYF. CDR3 nucleotide sequence: TGTGCCAGCAGCACCTCTAGCGGGACAGATACGCAGTATTTT.

In this sample, this clone turned up a few times. The V call is TRBV27, the J call TRBJ1-6; unclear D gene. V was trimmed by 6 bases and J by 10 bases, leaving 13 bases between them. Germline V CDR1 and CDR2: MNHEY, SMNVEV (reference sequence). The CDR3 spans 13 residues. CDR3 sequence (DNA): TGTGCCAGCAGCTTAGAATTGGAGTCACCCCTCCACTTT. Its translation is CASSLELESPLHF.

The CDR3 protein is CSVDLIGSNYGYTF. In nucleotides, the CDR3 is TGCAGCGTTGATCTCATAGGATCTAACTATGGCTACACCTTC. The V call is TRBV29-1, the J call TRBJ1-2; the D is unclear. This CDR3 spans 14 amino acids. Germline V gene sequence: CDR1 SQVTM, CDR2 ANQGSEA. Trimming left V 3 bases short and J 0 bases short, with 11 bases between.

V usage is TRBV28 and J usage is TRBJ2-3; tentative D call: TRBD2 (5 bases). V gave up 2 bases and J gave up 0 bases, with 12 bases separating them. CDR1 and CDR2 (germline): MDHEN, SYDVKM. The CDR3 has 16 amino acids. CDR3 in amino acids: CASSLPGLESTDTQYF. As DNA, the CDR3 is TGTGCCAGCAGTTTACCCGGACTCGAAAGCACAGATACGCAGTATTTT.

This chain uses TRBV5-6 with TRBJ2-7; D is perhaps TRBD1 (6 bases). V was cut by 1 base and J by 3 bases, with 11 bases left in between. The germline gives CDR1 SGHDT, CDR2 YYEEEE. CDR3 length: 14 amino acids. CDR3 coding DNA: TGTGCCAGCAGCTTGTTTGACAGGCACTACGAGCAGTACTTC. This codes for CASSLFDRHYEQYF.

The rearrangement joins TRBV7-2 to TRBJ2-7; 10 nucleotides match TRBD1. Trimming cost V 7 bases and J 6 bases; bases outside gene matches: 6. The CDR3 is 13 amino acids. Looked up from germline, CDR1 is SGHTA and CDR2 is FQGNSA. The CDR3 loop reads CASTLGQGREQYF. DNA for the CDR3: TGTGCCAGCACCCTGGGACAGGGGCGCGAGCAGTACTTC.

J is TRBJ1-2 and V is TRBV4-3; D gene unclear. V dropped 2 bases and J dropped 2 bases, with 6 bases sitting between them. The CDR3 totals 13 residues. Germline CDR1 and CDR2: LGHNA and YSLEER. The CDR3 loop is CASSQPGNYGYTF. CDR3 nucleotides: TGCGCCAGCAGCCAACCCGGGAACTATGGCTACACCTTC.

This chain uses TRBV7-2 with TRBJ2-3; D may match TRBD1 or TRBD2 (5 bases each). Between the trimmed V and J ends, which lost 11 bases and 1 base, there was a span of 10 bases. Germline V gene sequence: CDR1 SGHTA, CDR2 FQGNSA. This CDR3 region has 12 residues. This chain's CDR3 is CAGTQGTDTQYF. In nucleotides, the CDR3 is TGTGCCGGGACCCAGGGCACAGATACGCAGTATTTT.